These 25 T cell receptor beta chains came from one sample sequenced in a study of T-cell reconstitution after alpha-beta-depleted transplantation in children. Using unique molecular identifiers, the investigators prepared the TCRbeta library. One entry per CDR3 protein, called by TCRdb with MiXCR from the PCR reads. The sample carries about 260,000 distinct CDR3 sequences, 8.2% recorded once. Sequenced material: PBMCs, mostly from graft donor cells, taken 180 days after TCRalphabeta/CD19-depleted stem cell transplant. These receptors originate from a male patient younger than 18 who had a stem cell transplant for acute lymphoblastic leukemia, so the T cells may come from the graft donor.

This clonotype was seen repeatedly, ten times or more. The CDR3 sequence is CASSDPGQPLEQYF. CDR3 DNA sequence: TGTGCCAGCAGCGACCCAGGACAACCTCTCGAGCAGTACTTC. The chain employs TRBV7-2 and TRBJ2-7; a weak D match, TRBD1 (5 bases). The V end lost 5 bases, the J end lost 6 bases, and 17 bases lay between the germline ends. This CDR3 is 14 amino acids long. Germline CDR1 and CDR2: SGHTA and FQGNSA.

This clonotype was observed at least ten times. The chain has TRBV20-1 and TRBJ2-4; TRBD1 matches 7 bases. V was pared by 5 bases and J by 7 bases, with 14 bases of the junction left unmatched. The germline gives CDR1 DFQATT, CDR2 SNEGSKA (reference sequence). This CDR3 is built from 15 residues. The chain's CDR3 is CSAPNRVARGNIQYF. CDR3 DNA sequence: TGCAGTGCTCCAAACAGGGTTGCCAGGGGGAACATTCAGTACTTC.

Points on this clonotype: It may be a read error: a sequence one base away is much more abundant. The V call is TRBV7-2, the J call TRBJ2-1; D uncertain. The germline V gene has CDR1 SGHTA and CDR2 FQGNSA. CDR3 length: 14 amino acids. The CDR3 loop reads CASSFTSSYNQQFF. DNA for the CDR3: TGTGCCAGCAGCTTCACCAGCTCCTACAATCAGCAGTTCTTC.

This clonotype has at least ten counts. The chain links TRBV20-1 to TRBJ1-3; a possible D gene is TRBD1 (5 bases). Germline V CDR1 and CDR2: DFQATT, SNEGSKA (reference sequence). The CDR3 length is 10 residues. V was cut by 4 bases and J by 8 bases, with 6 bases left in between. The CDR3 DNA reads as TGCAGTGCTATGGGGGACACCATATATTTT. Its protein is CSAMGDTIYF.

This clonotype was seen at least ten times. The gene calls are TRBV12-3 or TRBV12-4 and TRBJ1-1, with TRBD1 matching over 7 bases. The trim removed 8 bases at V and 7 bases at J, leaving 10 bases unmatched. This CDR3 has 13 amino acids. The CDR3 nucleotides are TGTGCCAGCCAGTGGGACAGAGGATTTGAAGCTTTCTTT. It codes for CASQWDRGFEAFF.

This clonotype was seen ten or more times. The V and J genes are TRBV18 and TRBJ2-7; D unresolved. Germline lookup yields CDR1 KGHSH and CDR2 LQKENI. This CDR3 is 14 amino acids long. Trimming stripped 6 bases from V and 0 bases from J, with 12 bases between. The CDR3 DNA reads TGTGCCAGCTCCCCGGACGCCTCCTCCTACGAGCAGTACTTC. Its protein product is CASSPDASSYEQYF.

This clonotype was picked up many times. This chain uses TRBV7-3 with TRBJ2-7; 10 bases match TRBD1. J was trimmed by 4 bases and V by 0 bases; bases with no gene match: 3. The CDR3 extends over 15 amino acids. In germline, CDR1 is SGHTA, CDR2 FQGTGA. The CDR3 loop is CASSLTPGQGYEQYF. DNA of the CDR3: TGTGCCAGCAGCTTAACCCCGGGACAGGGGTACGAGCAGTACTTC.

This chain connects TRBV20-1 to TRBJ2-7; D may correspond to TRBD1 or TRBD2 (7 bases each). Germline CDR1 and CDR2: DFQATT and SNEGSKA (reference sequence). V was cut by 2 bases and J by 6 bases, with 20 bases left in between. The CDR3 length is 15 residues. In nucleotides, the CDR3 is TGCAGTGCTAGACCCCCGGCAGGGGGGGCAATCGAGCAGTACTTC. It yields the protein CSARPPAGGAIEQYF.

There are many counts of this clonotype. The CDR3 sequence: CASSQEIAGASSYEQYF. The CDR3 DNA follows: TGCGCCAGCAGCCAAGAAATAGCGGGGGCCTCATCCTACGAGCAGTACTTC. The chain has TRBV4-3 and TRBJ2-7, with TRBD2 matching 9 bases. The germline V gene has CDR1 LGHNA and CDR2 YSLEER. The junction had 7 bases not matched to a gene; V was cut back by 0 bases and J by 1 base. This CDR3 has 17 amino acids.

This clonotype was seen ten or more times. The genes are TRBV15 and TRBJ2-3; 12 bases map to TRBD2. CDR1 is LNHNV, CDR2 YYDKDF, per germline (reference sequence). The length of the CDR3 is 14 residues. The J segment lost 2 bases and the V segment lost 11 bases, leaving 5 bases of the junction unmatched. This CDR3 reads CAARLAGDTDTQYF. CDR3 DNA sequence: TGTGCCGCTAGACTAGCGGGGGACACAGATACGCAGTATTTT.

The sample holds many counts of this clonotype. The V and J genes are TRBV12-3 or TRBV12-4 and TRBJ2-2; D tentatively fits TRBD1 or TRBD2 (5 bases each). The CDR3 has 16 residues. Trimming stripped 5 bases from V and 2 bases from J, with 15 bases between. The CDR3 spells CASSPFGRDNTGELFF. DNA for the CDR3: TGTGCCAGCAGTCCCTTCGGCAGGGACAACACCGGGGAGCTGTTTTTT.

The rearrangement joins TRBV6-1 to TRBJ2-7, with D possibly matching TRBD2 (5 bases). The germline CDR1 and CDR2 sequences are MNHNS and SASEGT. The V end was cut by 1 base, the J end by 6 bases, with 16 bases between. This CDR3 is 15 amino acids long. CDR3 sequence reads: CASSEGRIVEGEQYF. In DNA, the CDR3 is TGTGCCAGCAGTGAAGGAAGGATCGTTGAGGGCGAGCAGTACTTC.

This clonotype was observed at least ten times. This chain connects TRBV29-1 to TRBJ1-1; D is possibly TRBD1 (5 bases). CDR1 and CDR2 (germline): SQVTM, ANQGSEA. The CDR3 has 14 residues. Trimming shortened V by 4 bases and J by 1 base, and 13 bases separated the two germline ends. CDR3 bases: TGCAGCGTTGTAGGAGGGGTCCAGAACACTGAAGCTTTCTTT. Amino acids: CSVVGGVQNTEAFF. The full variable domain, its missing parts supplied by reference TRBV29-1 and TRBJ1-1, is SAVISQKPSRDICQRGTSLTIQCQVDSQVTMMFWYRQQPGQSLTLIATANQGSEATYESGFVIDKFPISRPNLTFSTLTVSNMSPEDSSIYLCSVVGGVQNTEAFFGQGTRLTVV.

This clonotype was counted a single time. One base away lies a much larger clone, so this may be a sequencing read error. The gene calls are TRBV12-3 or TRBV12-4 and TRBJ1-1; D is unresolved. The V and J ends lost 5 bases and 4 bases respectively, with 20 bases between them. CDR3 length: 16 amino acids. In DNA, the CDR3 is TGTGCCAGCAGTGTTGGCGCGGGGTTCCCCAGCACTGAAGCTTTCTTT. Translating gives CASSVGAGFPSTEAFF.

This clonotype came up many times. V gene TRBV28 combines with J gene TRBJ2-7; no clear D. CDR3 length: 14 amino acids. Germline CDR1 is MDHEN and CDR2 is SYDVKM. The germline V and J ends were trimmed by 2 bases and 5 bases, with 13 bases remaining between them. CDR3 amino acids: CASSLTRPGHEQYF. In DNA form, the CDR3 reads TGTGCCAGCAGTTTAACCAGGCCGGGTCACGAGCAGTACTTC.

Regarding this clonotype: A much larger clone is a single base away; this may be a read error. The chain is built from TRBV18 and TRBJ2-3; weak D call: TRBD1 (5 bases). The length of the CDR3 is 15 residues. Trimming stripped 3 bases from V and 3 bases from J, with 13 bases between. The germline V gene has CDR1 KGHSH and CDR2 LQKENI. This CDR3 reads CASSPIRVTTDTQYF. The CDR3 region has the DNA TGTGCCAGCTCACCTATCAGGGTGACGACAGATACGCAGTATTTT.

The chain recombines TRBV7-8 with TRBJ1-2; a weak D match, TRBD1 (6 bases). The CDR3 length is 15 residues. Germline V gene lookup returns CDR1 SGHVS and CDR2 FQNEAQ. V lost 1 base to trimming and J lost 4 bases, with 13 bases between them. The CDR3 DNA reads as TGTGCCAGCAGCTTAGAGGACAGCCGGAGCTATGGCTACACCTTC. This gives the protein CASSLEDSRSYGYTF. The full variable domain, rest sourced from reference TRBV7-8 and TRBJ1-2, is GAGVSQSPRYKVAKRGQDVALRCDPISGHVSLFWYQQALGQGPEFLTYFQNEAQLDKSGLPSDRFFAERPEGSVSTLKIQRTQQEDSAVYLCASSLEDSRSYGYTFGSGTRLTVV.

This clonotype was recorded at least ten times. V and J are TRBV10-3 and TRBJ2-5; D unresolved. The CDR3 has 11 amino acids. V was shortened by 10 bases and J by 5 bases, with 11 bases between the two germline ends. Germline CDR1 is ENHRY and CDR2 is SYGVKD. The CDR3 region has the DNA TGTGCCACCCTCTTGAGGGAGACCCAGTACTTC. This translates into CATLLRETQYF.

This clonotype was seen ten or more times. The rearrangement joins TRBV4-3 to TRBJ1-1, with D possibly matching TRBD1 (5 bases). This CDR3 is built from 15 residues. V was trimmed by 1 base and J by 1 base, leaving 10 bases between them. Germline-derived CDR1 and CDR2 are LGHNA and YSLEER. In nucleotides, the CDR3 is TGCGCCAGCAGCCAAGGAAGGGGAGGGAACACTGAAGCTTTCTTT. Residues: CASSQGRGGNTEAFF.

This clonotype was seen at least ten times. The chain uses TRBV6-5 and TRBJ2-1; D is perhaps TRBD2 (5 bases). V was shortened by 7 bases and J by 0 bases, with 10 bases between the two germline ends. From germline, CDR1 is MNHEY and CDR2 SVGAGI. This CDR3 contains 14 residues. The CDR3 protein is CASTGLSSYNEQFF. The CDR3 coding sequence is TGTGCCAGCACGGGGTTAAGCTCCTACAATGAGCAGTTCTTC.

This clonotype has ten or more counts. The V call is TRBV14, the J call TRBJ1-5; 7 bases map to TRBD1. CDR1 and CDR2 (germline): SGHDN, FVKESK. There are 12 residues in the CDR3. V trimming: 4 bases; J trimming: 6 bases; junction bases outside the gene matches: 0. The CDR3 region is CASSRDSQPQHF. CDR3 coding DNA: TGTGCCAGCAGCCGGGACAGTCAGCCCCAGCATTTT.

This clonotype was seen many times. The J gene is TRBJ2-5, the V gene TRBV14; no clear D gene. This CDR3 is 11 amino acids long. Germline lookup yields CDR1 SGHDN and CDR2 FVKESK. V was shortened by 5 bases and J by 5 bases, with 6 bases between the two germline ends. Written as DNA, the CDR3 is TGTGCCAGCAGCAAGGTCGAGACCCAGTACTTC. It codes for CASSKVETQYF.

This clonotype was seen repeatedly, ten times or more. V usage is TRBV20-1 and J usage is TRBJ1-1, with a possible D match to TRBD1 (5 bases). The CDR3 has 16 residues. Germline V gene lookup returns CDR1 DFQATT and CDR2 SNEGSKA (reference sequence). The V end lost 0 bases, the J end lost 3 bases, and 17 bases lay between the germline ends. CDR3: CSAREPRGTWDTEAFF. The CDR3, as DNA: TGCAGTGCTAGAGAACCTCGAGGGACTTGGGACACTGAAGCTTTCTTT.

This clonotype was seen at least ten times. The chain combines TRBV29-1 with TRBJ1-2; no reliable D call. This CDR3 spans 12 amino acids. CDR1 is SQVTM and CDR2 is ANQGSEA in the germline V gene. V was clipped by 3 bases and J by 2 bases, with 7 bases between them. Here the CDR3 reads CSVEKQNYGYTF. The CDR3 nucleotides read TGCAGCGTTGAGAAACAAAACTATGGCTACACCTTC.

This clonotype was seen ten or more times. CDR3 nucleotide sequence: TGTGCCAGCAGTTTAGGGGAAACGAAGGCCTACGAGCAGTACTTC. This codes for CASSLGETKAYEQYF. This chain connects TRBV12-3 or TRBV12-4 to TRBJ2-7; no reliable D call. The CDR3 totals 15 residues. Trimming removed 1 base at V and 2 bases at J, with 12 bases between.